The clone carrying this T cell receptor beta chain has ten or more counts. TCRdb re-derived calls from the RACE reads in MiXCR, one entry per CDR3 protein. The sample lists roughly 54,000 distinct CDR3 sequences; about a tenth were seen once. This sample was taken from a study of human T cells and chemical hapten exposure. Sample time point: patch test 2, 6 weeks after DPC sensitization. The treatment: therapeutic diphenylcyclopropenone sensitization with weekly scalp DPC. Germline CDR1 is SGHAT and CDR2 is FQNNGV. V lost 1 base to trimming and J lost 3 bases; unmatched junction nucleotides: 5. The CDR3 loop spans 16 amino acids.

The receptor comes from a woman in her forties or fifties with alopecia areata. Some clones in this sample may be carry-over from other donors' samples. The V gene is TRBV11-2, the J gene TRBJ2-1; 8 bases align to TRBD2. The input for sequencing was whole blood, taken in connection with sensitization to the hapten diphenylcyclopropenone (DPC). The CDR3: CASSLAAGASYNEQFF. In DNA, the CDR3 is TGTGCCAGCAGCTTAGCAGCGGGGGCCAGCTACAATGAGCAGTTCTTC.